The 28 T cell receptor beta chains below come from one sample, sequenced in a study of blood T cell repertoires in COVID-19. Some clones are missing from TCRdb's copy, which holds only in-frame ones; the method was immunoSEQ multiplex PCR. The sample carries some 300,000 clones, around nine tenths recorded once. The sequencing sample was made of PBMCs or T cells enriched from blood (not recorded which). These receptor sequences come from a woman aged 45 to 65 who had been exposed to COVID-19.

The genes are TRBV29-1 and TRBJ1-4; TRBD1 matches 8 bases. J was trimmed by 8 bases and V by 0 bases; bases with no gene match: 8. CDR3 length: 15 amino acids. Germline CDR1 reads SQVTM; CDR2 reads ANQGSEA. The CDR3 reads CSVEDTGGVREKLFF. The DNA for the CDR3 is TGCAGCGTTGAAGACACAGGGGGAGTGAGGGAAAAACTGTTTTTT.

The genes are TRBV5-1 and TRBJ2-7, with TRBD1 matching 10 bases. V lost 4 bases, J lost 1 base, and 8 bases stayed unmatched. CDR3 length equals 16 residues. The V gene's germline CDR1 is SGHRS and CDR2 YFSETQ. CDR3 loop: CASSGRGQGKSYEQYF. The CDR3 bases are TGCGCCAGCAGCGGAAGGGGACAGGGGAAATCCTACGAGCAGTACTTC.

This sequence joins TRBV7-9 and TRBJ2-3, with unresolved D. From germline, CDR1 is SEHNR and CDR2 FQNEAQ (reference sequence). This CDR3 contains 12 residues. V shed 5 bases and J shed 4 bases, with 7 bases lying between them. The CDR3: CASSVQSDTQYF. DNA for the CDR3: TGTGCCAGCAGCGTCCAATCAGATACGCAGTATTTT.

The CDR3 bases are TGTGCCAGCAGCTTTGGACTAGCGGGGGGGAAATTTCAAGAGACCCAGTACTTC. It yields the protein CASSFGLAGGKFQETQYF. The V call is TRBV7-9, the J call TRBJ2-5; 15 positions agree with TRBD2. CDR3 length: 18 residues. Germline lookup yields CDR1 SEHNR and CDR2 FQNEAQ (reference sequence). The junction had 7 bases not matched to a gene; V was cut back by 3 bases and J by 2 bases. Together with reference TRBV7-9 and TRBJ2-5, the CDR3 gives the full variable domain: DTGVSQNPRHKITKRGQNVTFRCDPISEHNRLYWYRQTLGQGPEFLTYFQNEAQLEKSRLLSDRFSAERPKGSFSTLEIQRTEQGDSAMYLCASSFGLAGGKFQETQYFGPGTRLLVL.

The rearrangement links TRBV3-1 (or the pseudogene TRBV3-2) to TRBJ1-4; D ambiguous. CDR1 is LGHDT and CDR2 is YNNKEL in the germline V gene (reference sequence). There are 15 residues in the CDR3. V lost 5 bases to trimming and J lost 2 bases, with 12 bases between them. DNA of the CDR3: TGTGCCAGCAGCTTAACCACGGGGACTAATGAAAAACTGTTTTTT. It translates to CASSLTTGTNEKLFF.

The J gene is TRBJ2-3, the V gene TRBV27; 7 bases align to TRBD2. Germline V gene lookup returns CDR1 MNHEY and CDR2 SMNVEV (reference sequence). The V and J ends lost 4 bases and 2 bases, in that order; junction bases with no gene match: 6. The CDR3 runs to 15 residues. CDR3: CASSSLLAPTDTQYF. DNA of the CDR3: TGTGCCAGCAGTTCATTACTAGCGCCCACAGATACGCAGTATTTT.

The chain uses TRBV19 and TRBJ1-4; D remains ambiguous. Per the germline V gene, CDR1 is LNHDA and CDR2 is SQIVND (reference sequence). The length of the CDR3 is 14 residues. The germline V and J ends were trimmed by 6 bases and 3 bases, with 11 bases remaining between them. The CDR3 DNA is TGTGCCAGTAGCCAGACATTAGCTAATGAAAAACTGTTTTTT. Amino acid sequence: CASSQTLANEKLFF.

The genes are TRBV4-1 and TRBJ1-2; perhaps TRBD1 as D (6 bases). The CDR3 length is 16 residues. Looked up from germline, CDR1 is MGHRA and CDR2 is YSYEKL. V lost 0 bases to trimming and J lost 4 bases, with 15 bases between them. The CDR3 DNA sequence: TGCGCCAGCAGCCAAGAAGGGGGGGGGCTGATCTATGGCTACACCTTC. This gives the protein CASSQEGGGLIYGYTF.

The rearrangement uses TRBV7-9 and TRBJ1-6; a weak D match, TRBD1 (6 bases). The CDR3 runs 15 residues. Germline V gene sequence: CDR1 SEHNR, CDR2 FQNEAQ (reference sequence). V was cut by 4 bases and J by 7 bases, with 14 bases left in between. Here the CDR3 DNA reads TGTGCCAGCAGCTCGAGCGGACAGAGGAATTCACCCCTCCACTTT. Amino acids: CASSSSGQRNSPLHF.

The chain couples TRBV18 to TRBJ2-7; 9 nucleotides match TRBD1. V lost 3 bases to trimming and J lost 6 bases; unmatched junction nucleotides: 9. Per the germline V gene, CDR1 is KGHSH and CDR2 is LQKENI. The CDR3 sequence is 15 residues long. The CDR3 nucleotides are TGTGCCAGCTCACCCCACGGGACAGGGTGGATCGAGCAGTACTTC. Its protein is CASSPHGTGWIEQYF. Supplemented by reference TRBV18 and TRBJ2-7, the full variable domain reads NAGVMQNPRHLVRRRGQEARLRCSPMKGHSHVYWYRQLPEEGLKFMVYLQKENIIDESGMPKERFSAEFPKEGPSILRIQQVVRGDSAAYFCASSPHGTGWIEQYFGPGTRLTVT.

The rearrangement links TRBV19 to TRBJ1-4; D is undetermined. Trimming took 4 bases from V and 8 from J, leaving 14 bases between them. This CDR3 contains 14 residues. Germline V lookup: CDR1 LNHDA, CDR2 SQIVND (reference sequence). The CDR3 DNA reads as TGTGCCAGTAGTACCTACCCGACATCCGAAAAACTGTTTTTT. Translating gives CASSTYPTSEKLFF.

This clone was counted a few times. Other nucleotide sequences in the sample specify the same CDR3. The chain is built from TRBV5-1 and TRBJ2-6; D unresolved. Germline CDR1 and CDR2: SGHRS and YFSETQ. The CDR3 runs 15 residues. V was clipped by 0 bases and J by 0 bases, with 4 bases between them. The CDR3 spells CASSLGSSGANVLTF. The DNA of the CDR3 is TGCGCCAGCAGCTTGGGGAGCTCTGGGGCCAACGTCCTGACTTTC.

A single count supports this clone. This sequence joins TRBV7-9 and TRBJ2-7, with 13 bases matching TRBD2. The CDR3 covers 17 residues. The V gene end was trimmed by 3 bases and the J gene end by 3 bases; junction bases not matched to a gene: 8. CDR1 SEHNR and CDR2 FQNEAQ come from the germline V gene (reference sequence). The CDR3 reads CASSLGTSGAPGYEQYF. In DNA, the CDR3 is TGTGCCAGCAGCTTGGGGACTAGCGGGGCTCCCGGCTACGAGCAGTACTTC.

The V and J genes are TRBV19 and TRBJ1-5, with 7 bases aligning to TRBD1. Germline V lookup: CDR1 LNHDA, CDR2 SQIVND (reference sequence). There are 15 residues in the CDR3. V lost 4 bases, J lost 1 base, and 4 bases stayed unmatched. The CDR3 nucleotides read TGTGCCAGTAGTAGGGGACAGTCGAGCAATCAGCCCCAGCATTTT. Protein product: CASSRGQSSNQPQHF.

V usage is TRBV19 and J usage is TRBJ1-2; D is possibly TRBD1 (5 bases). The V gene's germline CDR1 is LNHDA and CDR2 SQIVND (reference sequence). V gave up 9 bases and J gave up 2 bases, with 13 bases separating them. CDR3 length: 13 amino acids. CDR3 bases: TGTGCCAGCAGGGAGGCTGGGAACTATGGCTACACCTTC. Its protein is CASREAGNYGYTF.

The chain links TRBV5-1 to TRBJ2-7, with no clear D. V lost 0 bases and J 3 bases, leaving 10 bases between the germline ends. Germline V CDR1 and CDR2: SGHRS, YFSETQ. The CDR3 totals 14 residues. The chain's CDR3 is CASSLVGSNYEQYF. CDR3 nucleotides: TGCGCCAGCAGCTTGGTTGGCAGTAACTACGAGCAGTACTTC.

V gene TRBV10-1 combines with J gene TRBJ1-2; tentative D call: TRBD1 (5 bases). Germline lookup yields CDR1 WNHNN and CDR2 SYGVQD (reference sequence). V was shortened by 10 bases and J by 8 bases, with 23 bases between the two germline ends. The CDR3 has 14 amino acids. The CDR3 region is CANPRGGGLKGYTF. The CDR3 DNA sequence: TGCGCCAACCCCCGCGGGGGAGGGTTGAAGGGCTACACCTTC.

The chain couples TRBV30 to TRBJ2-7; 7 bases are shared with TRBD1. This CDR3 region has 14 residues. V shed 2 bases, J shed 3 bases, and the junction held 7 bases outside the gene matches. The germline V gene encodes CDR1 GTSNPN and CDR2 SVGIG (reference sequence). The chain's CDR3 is CAWSLQTGLYEQYF. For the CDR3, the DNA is TGTGCCTGGAGTCTCCAGACAGGGCTCTACGAGCAGTACTTC.

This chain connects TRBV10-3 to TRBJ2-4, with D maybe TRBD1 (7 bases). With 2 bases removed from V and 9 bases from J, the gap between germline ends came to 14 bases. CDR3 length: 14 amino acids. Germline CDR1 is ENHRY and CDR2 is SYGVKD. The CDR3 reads CAISEQGGRGIQYF. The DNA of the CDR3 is TGTGCCATCAGTGAGCAGGGGGGCCGGGGCATTCAGTACTTC.

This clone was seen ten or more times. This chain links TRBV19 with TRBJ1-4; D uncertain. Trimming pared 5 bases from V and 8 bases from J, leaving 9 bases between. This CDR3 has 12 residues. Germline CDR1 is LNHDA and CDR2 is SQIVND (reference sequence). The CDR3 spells CASSPREEKLFF. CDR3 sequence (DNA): TGTGCCAGTAGTCCCCGGGAGGAAAAACTGTTTTTT.

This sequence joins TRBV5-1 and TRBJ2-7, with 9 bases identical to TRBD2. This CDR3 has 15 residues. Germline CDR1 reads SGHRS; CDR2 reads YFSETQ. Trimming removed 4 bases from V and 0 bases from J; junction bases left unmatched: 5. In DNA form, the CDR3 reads TGCGCCAGCAGCCCGGTAGCGGGGGTCTCCTACGAGCAGTACTTC. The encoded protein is CASSPVAGVSYEQYF.

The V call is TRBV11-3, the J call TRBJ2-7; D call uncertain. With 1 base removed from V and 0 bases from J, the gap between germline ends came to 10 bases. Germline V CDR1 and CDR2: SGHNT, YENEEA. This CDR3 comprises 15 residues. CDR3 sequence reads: CASSLAAASSYEQYF. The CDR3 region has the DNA TGTGCCAGCAGCTTAGCGGCAGCTAGCTCCTACGAGCAGTACTTC.

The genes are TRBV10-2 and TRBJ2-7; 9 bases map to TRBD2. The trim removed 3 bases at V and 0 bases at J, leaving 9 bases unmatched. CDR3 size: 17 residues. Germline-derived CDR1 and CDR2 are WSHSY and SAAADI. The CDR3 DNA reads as TGCGCCAGCAGTGATAACCCCTGGCGGGGGGGCTCCTACGAGCAGTACTTC. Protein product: CASSDNPWRGGSYEQYF.

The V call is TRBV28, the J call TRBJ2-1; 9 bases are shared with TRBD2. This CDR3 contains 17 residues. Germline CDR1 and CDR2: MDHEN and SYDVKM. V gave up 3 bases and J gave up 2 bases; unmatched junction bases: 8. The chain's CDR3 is CASSFPLASGAYNEQFF. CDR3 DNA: TGTGCCAGCAGTTTCCCCCTCGCTAGCGGGGCCTACAATGAGCAGTTCTTC.

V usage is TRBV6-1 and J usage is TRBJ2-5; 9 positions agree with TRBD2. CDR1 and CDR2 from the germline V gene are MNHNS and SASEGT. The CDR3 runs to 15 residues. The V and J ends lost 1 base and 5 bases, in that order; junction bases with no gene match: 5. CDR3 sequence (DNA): TGTGCCAGCAGTGAAGGCGGGGGGGCCAGGGAGACCCAGTACTTC. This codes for CASSEGGGARETQYF.

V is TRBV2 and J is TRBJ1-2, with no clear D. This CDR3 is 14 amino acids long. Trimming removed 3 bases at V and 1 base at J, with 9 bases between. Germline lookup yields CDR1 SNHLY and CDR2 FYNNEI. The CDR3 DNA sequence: TGTGCCAGCAGTGATGGCGGGGTTAACTATGGCTACACCTTC. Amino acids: CASSDGGVNYGYTF.

CDR3 sequence (DNA): TGTGCCAGCAGCCCAGCGGGCAGGAACACTGAAGCTTTCTTT. Translation gives CASSPAGRNTEAFF. This chain links TRBV11-3 with TRBJ1-1; no clear D gene. CDR1 and CDR2 from the germline V gene are SGHNT and YENEEA. With 5 bases removed from V and 1 base from J, the gap between germline ends came to 11 bases. This CDR3 is 14 amino acids long. Variable domain in full (rest from reference TRBV11-3 and TRBJ1-1): EAGVVQSPRYKIIEKKQPVAFWCNPISGHNTLYWYLQNLGQGPELLIRYENEEAVDDSQLPKDRFSAERLKGVDSTLKIQPAELGDSAVYLCASSPAGRNTEAFFGQGTRLTVV.

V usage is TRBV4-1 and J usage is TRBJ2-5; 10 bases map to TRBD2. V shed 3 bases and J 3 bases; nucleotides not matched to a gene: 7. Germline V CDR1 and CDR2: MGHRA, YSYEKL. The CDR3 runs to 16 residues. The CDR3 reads CASSHRLAGSEETQYF. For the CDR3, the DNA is TGCGCCAGCAGCCACCGACTAGCGGGTTCCGAAGAGACCCAGTACTTC.